This T cell receptor beta chain is from a study of T cell responses to AZD1222 COVID-19 vaccine. Overall study: Pooled in the analysis were second doses at about 4 or about 12 weeks.

The length of the CDR3 is 15 residues. V was clipped by 5 bases and J by 3 bases; unmatched bases: 7. The germline CDR1 and CDR2 sequences are SGHVS and FNYEAQ. Of note for this clone: As yet, its antigen is unknown.

Data came from immunoSEQ multiplex PCR; TCRdb stores just in-frame clones and leaves some out. The sample lists some 95,000 clones; 65% to 90% were seen once. Overall study results and limits: Among AZD1222 vaccinees, only 5 to 7 were seropositive at baseline. The sample set comprised mostly white British donors with more females, and clonal diversity was possibly underestimated. The repertoires were collected only after the peak T cell response.

This specimen was peripheral blood, taken on day 0 of AZD1222 vaccination. The V and J genes are TRBV7-6 and TRBJ2-5; TRBD1 agrees at 9 bases. This clonotype was sampled from an adult in good health. The CDR3 DNA follows: TGTGCCAGCAGCGGCATCCGGGACAGGGAAGAGACCCAGTACTTC. This sequence encodes CASSGIRDREETQYF.